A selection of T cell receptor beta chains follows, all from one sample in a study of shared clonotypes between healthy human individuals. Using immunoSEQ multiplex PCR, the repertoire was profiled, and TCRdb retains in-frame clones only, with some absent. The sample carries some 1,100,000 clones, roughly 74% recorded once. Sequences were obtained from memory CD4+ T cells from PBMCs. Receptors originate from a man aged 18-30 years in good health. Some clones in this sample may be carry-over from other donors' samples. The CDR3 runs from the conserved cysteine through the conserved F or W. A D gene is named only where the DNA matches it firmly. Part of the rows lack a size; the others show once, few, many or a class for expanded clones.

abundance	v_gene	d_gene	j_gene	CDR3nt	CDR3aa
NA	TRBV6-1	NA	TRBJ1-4	TGTGCCAGCAGTGACAGGGATGAAAAACTGTTTTTT	CASSDRDEKLFF
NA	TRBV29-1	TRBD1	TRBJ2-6	TGCAGCGTTCGGGACAGGGGGTCAACCTCTGGGGCCAACGTCCTGACTTTC	CSVRDRGSTSGANVLTF
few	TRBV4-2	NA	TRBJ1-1	TGTGCCAGCAGCCAAGATGCAGCGTGGATGGAAGCTTTCTTT	CASSQDAAWMEAFF
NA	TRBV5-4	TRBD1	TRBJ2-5	TGTGCCAGCAGCTTCACAGGGGTCGGGGAGACCCAGTACTTC	CASSFTGVGETQYF
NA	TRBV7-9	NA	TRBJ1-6	TGTGCCAGCGGACGAGGGAATAATTCACCCCTCCACTTT	CASGRGNNSPLHF
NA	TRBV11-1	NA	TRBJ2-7	TGTGCCAGCAGCCGAGACACCTACGAGCAGTACTTC	CASSRDTYEQYF
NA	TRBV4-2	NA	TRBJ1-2	TGTGCCAGCAGCCAAGAGGGGCGGGGAACGGTCTATGGCTACACCTTC	CASSQEGRGTVYGYTF
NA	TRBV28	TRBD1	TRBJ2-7	TGTGCCAGCAGCAACCGGGACAGAGACTACGAGCAGTACTTC	CASSNRDRDYEQYF
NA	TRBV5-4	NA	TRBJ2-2	TGTGCCAGCAGCTTGGACGGGTTGAACACCGGGGAGCTGTTTTTT	CASSLDGLNTGELFF
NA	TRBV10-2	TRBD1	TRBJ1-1	TGCGCCAGCAGCAGACAGGGGACTTACACTGAAGCTTTCTTT	CASSRQGTYTEAFF
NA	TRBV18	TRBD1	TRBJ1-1	TGTGCCAGCTCACCCATGACAGGGGGCGGTGAAGCTTTCTTT	CASSPMTGGGEAFF
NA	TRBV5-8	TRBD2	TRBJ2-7	TGTGCCAGCAAAACTTCTAGCGGGAGATTCGAGCAGTACTTC	CASKTSSGRFEQYF
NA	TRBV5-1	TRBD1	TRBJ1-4	TGCGCCAGCAGCTTGGGACAGGGGCAGACTGAAAAACTGTTTTTT	CASSLGQGQTEKLFF
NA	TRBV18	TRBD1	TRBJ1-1	TGTGCCAGCTCACCGACTCCAGGGGGGGCTGAAGCTTTCTTT	CASSPTPGGAEAFF
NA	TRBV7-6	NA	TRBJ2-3	TGTGCCAGCAGCAGGGCGGGATTAGACCCAGGCCCTGGAGGTACGCAGTATTTT	CASSRAGLDPGPGGTQYF
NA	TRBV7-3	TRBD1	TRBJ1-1	TGTGCCAGCAGCCTAGGGGGCTGGTACGGGAACACTGAAGCTTTCTTT	CASSLGGWYGNTEAFF
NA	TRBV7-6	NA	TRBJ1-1	TGTGCCAGCAGCTTAGGCGGCAGTTCTGTAGCCACTGAAGCTTTCTTT	CASSLGGSSVATEAFF
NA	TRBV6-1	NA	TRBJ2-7	TGTGCCAGCAGTGACGGTAGGGACTGGGCTTACGAGCAGTACTTC	CASSDGRDWAYEQYF
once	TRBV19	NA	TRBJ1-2	TGTGCCAGTAGCCGGGATGGCTACACCTTC	CASSRDGYTF
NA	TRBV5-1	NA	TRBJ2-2	TGCGCCAGCAGCTCCCGGGCTAGTCGTGGCACCGGGGAGCTGTTTTTT	CASSSRASRGTGELFF
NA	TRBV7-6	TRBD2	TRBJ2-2	TGTGCCGCGAGGGGGGCTAGCGGGAAGAACACCGGGGAGCTGTTTTTT	CAARGASGKNTGELFF
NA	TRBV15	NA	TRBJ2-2	TGTGCCACCAGCAGGGCCCGGGGACGCACCGGGGAGCTGTTTTTT	CATSRARGRTGELFF
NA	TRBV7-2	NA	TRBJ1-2	TGTGCCAGCAGCTTCGCCGCCGGCCAATTAAACTATGGCTACACCTTC	CASSFAAGQLNYGYTF
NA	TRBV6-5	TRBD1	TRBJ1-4	TGTGCCAGCAGTTTGTGGGACAGGGCCGAAAAACTGTTTTTT	CASSLWDRAEKLFF
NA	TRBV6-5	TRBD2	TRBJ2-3	TGTGCCAGCAGTTATACACTAGCGGGAGGGCCCGATACGCAGTATTTT	CASSYTLAGGPDTQYF
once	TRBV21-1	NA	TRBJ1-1	TGTGCCAGCAGCGATAGGGGGCTCGGGAACACTGAAGCTTTCTTT	CASSDRGLGNTEAFF
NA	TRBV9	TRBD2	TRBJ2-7	TGTGCCAGCAGCGCCCTTGGGACTAGCTCCTACGAGCAGTACTTC	CASSALGTSSYEQYF
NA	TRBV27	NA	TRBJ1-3	TGTGCCACCTCGAAGAGGGGGAACAGGGCGGCGAACTCTGGAAACACCATATATTTT	CATSKRGNRAANSGNTIYF
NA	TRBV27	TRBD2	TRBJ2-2	TGTGCCAGCAGTTTATCAGGCGGGAGCGGCACCGGGGAGCTGTTTTTT	CASSLSGGSGTGELFF
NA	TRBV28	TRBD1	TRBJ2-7	TGTGCCAGCAGTTTAGCGGGACAGGGGTACGAGCAGTACTTC	CASSLAGQGYEQYF
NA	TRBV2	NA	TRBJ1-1	TGTGCCAGCAGTGAGGGCTATCGGGTAGGGACTGAAGCTTTCTTT	CASSEGYRVGTEAFF
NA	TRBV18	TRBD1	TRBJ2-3	TGTGCCAGCTCACCAGGACAGGCACCCACAGATACGCAGTATTTT	CASSPGQAPTDTQYF
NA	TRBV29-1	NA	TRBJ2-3	TGCAGCGTTTCCTACCGACAGACAACAGATACGCAGTATTTT	CSVSYRQTTDTQYF
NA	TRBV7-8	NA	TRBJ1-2	TGTGCCAGCAGCCCGGATAACTATGGCTACACCTTC	CASSPDNYGYTF
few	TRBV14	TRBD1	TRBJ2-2	TGTGCCAGCAGCCCCATGCCGGGACAGGCAAACACCGGGGAGCTGTTTTTT	CASSPMPGQANTGELFF
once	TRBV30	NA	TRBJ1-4	TGTGCCGCATCGATCCAGCTAAATGAAAAACTGTTTTTT	CAASIQLNEKLFF
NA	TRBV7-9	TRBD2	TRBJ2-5	TGTGCCAGCATGGGGGGGACTGCTGGTAAAGAGACCCAGTACTTC	CASMGGTAGKETQYF
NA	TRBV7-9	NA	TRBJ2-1	TGTGCCAGCAGCTCCGCCAGGAGGGCCGGCTACAATGAGCAGTTCTTC	CASSSARRAGYNEQFF
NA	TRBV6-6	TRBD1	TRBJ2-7	TGTGCCAGTAAAACCGGGACAGGATATTACGAGCAGTACTTC	CASKTGTGYYEQYF
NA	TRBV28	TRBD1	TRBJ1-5	TGTGCCTCCGAGGGGGCAGGTCAGCCCCAGCATTTT	CASEGAGQPQHF
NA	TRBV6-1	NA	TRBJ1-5	TGTGCCAGCAGTGAAGGGAGACAGTTTGGGGGTAATCAGCCCCAGCATTTT	CASSEGRQFGGNQPQHF
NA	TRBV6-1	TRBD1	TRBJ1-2	TGTGCCAGCAGGGCCCCTGACAGGGATGAGATTGGCTACACCTTC	CASRAPDRDEIGYTF
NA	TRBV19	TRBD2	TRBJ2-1	TGTGCCAGTAGTATAACAGCGGGAGGTTTCGATGAGCAGTTCTTC	CASSITAGGFDEQFF
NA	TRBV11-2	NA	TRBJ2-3	TGTGCCAGCAGCTTAGGGGCGGGGAGCACAGATACGCAGTATTTT	CASSLGAGSTDTQYF
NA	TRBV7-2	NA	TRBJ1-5	TGTGCCAGCAGCTCGGGGGTTGGCAATCAGCCCCAGCATTTT	CASSSGVGNQPQHF
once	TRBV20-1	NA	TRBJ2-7	TGCAGTGCTAGAGAAGTATACGAGCAGTACTTC	CSAREVYEQYF
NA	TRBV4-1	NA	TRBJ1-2	TGCGCCAGCAGCCAGGTAGGCCCCGGAGGCGACTATGGCTACACCTTC	CASSQVGPGGDYGYTF
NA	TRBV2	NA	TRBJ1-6	TGTGCCAGCAGTGAACGTCATGTCGGAGCTGCTTCACCCCTCCACTTT	CASSERHVGAASPLHF
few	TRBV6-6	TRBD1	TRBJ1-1	TGTGCCAGCACCACGTCCGGGACAGGACTCTCCGGAGGAGCTTTCTTT	CASTTSGTGLSGGAFF
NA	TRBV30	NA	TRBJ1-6	TGTGCCTGGAGTGTGGGACTGACGTTCGCACACGGAGAGGCCGGTAATTCACCCCTCCACTTT	CAWSVGLTFAHGEAGNSPLHF
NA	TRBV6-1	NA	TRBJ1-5	TGTGCCAGCACCGGGTACCCAGGCGGGCCCCAGCATTTT	CASTGYPGGPQHF
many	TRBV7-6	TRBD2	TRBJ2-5	TGTGCCAGCAGCTTATCCGGGGGGGGGACGGAGACCCAGTACTTC	CASSLSGGGTETQYF